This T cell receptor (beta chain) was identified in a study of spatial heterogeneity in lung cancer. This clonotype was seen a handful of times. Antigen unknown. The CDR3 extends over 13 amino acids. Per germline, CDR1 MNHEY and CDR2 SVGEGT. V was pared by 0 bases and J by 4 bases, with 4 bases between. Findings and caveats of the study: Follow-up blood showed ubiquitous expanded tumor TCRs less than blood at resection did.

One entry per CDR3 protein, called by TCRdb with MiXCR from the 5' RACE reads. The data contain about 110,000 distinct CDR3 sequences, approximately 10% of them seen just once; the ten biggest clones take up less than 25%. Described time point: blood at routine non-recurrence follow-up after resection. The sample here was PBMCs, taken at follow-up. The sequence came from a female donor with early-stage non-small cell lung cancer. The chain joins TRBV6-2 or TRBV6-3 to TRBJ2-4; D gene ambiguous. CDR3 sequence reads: CASSYSTKNIQYF. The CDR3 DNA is TGTGCCAGCAGTTACTCTACGAAAAACATTCAGTACTTC.